Listed here are 22 T cell receptor beta chains from one sample, sequenced in a study of blood T cell repertoires in COVID-19. Measured with immunoSEQ multiplex PCR; TCRdb has only the in-frame clones, and not every one. The sample has fewer than 300,000 clones; roughly 91% are singletons. Material for sequencing was PBMCs or T cells enriched from blood (not recorded which). Source of these receptors: a woman between 40 and 50 years old with acute COVID-19.

This chain links TRBV12-3 or TRBV12-4 with TRBJ1-2; no reliable D call. The V and J ends lost 3 bases and 8 bases respectively, with 13 bases between them. The CDR3 length is 13 residues. The CDR3 sequence is CASSLLLGGGYTF. The CDR3 region has the DNA TGTGCCAGCAGTTTGCTTCTCGGCGGAGGCTACACCTTC.

The rearrangement uses TRBV7-2 and TRBJ1-1; D possibly corresponds to TRBD1 (5 bases). This CDR3 has 14 residues. Between the trimmed V and J ends, which lost 3 bases and 1 base, there was a span of 9 bases. Looked up from germline, CDR1 is SGHTA and CDR2 is FQGNSA. The CDR3 sequence is CASSLGGQNTEAFF. The DNA for the CDR3 is TGTGCCAGCAGCTTGGGAGGACAGAACACTGAAGCTTTCTTT. The whole variable domain, remainder taken from reference TRBV7-2 and TRBJ1-1, is GAGVSQSPSNKVTEKGKDVELRCDPISGHTALYWYRQSLGQGLEFLIYFQGNSAPDKSGLPSDRFSAERTGGSVSTLTIQRTQQEDSAVYLCASSLGGQNTEAFFGQGTRLTVV.

This clone has only one observation. The chain is built from TRBV7-8 and TRBJ1-1, with D perhaps matching TRBD1 (5 bases). Trimming cost V 0 bases and J 4 bases, with 12 bases left between them. The CDR3 sequence is 15 residues long. Per germline, CDR1 SGHVS and CDR2 FQNEAQ. CDR3 loop: CASSLASRVGTEAFF. The CDR3 DNA sequence: TGTGCCAGCAGCTTAGCGAGCAGGGTAGGCACTGAAGCTTTCTTT.

The chain joins TRBV10-3 to TRBJ2-1; 10 bases are a match to TRBD2. V shed 8 bases, J shed 7 bases, and the junction held 5 bases outside the gene matches. Germline CDR1 reads ENHRY; CDR2 reads SYGVKD. This CDR3 spans 13 amino acids. The CDR3 here is CAIGEAGGNEQFF. The CDR3 coding sequence is TGTGCCATCGGGGAAGCGGGGGGGAATGAGCAGTTCTTC.

The chain couples TRBV5-1 to TRBJ2-1; TRBD2 is a possible D gene (6 bases). The CDR3 contains 17 residues. Trimming pared 0 bases from V and 3 bases from J, leaving 16 bases between. Germline V gene data show CDR1 as SGHRS and CDR2 as YFSETQ. The CDR3 nucleotides are TGCGCCAGCAGCTTGGGGTTGGGGCTAGCGATCTACAATGAGCAGTTCTTC. Translated, it gives CASSLGLGLAIYNEQFF. Full variable domain (remainder filled in from reference TRBV5-1 and TRBJ2-1): KAGVTQTPRYLIKTRGQQVTLSCSPISGHRSVSWYQQTPGQGLQFLFEYFSETQRNKGNFPGRFSGRQFSNSRSEMNVSTLELGDSALYLCASSLGLGLAIYNEQFFGPGTRLTVL.

The chain carries TRBV2 and TRBJ1-1; D perhaps matches TRBD1 (6 bases). Germline values: CDR1 SNHLY, CDR2 FYNNEI. Trimming took off 6 bases at V and 1 base at J, with 15 bases between the two ends. This CDR3 is 15 amino acids long. CDR3 nucleotides: TGTGCCAGCAGACCGAACTTGGACAGGAACACTGAAGCTTTCTTT. Translated, it gives CASRPNLDRNTEAFF.

The chain is built from TRBV7-8 and TRBJ1-1; a possible D gene is TRBD1 (5 bases). V was shortened by 5 bases and J by 1 base, with 11 bases between the two germline ends. Germline CDR1 is SGHVS and CDR2 is FQNEAQ. The CDR3 is 14 residues long. The CDR3 DNA sequence: TGTGCCAGCAGCCCTAGGGACTGGAACACTGAAGCTTTCTTT. Its translation: CASSPRDWNTEAFF.

The chain uses TRBV3-1 (or the pseudogene TRBV3-2) and TRBJ1-4; TRBD1 matches at 8 bases. Losses at the gene ends were 4 bases for V and 2 bases for J; bases not matched to a gene: 6. This CDR3 contains 16 residues. Germline CDR1 is LGHDT and CDR2 is YNNKEL (reference sequence). Written as DNA, the CDR3 is TGTGCCAGCAGCCGGCCCGGGACAGGTACTAATGAAAAACTGTTTTTT. Translating it yields CASSRPGTGTNEKLFF.

The V gene is TRBV28, the J gene TRBJ1-1, with 7 bases fitting TRBD1. This CDR3 has 16 amino acids. The junction had 15 bases not matched to a gene; V was cut back by 6 bases and J by 5 bases. CDR1 and CDR2 from the germline V gene are MDHEN and SYDVKM. The CDR3 here is CASRRGPGGGGTEAFF. The CDR3 DNA reads TGTGCCAGCAGAAGAGGTCCAGGAGGGGGCGGTACTGAAGCTTTCTTT.

This clone showed up just once. V gene TRBV29-1 combines with J gene TRBJ1-2; possible D gene TRBD1, 6 bases. The V gene's germline CDR1 is SQVTM and CDR2 ANQGSEA. The CDR3 loop spans 12 amino acids. Trimming stripped 5 bases from V and 6 bases from J, with 13 bases between. CDR3 nucleotide sequence: TGCAGCGTTAGGGACACCAGGCATGGCTACACCTTC. Amino acids: CSVRDTRHGYTF.

This chain links TRBV18 with TRBJ2-4; D might be TRBD2 (6 bases). The CDR3 loop spans 16 amino acids. V was pared by 2 bases and J by 0 bases, with 11 bases between. The germline CDR1 and CDR2 sequences are KGHSH and LQKENI. DNA for the CDR3: TGTGCCAGCTCACCATCAGCCGGGGGAGCCAAAAACATTCAGTACTTC. Translation gives CASSPSAGGAKNIQYF.

The chain uses TRBV11-3 and TRBJ1-1; the D gene is possibly TRBD1 (6 bases). This CDR3 region has 12 residues. The V end was cut by 0 bases, the J end by 8 bases, with 7 bases between. Germline V lookup: CDR1 SGHNT, CDR2 YENEEA. The CDR3 protein is CASSLDTGEAFF. The CDR3 nucleotides read TGTGCCAGCAGCTTAGATACAGGGGAAGCTTTCTTT.

V usage is TRBV3-1 (or the pseudogene TRBV3-2) and J usage is TRBJ2-2; D remains ambiguous. Deletions cut 4 bases from V and 1 base from J, with 7 bases between. This CDR3 is 14 amino acids long. Looked up from germline, CDR1 is LGHDT and CDR2 is YNNKEL (reference sequence). The CDR3 reads CASSRTQNTGELFF. Written as DNA, the CDR3 is TGTGCCAGCAGCCGTACACAGAACACCGGGGAGCTGTTTTTT.

Here the CDR3 DNA reads TGTGCCAGCAGTGACACCGGGGGGGCCGGCAATGAGCAGTTCTTC. Protein sequence: CASSDTGGAGNEQFF. V gene TRBV6-1 combines with J gene TRBJ2-1, with 8 bases aligning to TRBD2. Per the germline V gene, CDR1 is MNHNS and CDR2 is SASEGT. The V segment lost 3 bases and the J segment 6 bases; nucleotides outside the gene matches: 7. This CDR3 comprises 15 residues.

The chain has TRBV4-3 and TRBJ2-3; D call uncertain. Trimming cost V 0 bases and J 0 bases, with 7 bases left between them. CDR1 is LGHNA and CDR2 is YSLEER in the germline V gene. The CDR3 runs 15 residues. CDR3 sequence (DNA): TGCGCCAGCAGCCAAGATCTCCGGAGCACAGATACGCAGTATTTT. Its translation: CASSQDLRSTDTQYF.

On this clone itself: The same CDR3 also results from other DNA sequences found in this sample. The chain is built from TRBV19 and TRBJ1-1, with D possibly TRBD1 on 6 matching bases. Germline V gene data show CDR1 as LNHDA and CDR2 as SQIVND (reference sequence). V was trimmed by 5 bases and J by 5 bases, leaving 12 bases between them. The CDR3 contains 13 residues. In nucleotides, the CDR3 is TGTGCCAGTAGTCTGTTAGGGGGAACTGAAGCTTTCTTT. Protein product: CASSLLGGTEAFF.

The chain recombines TRBV18 with TRBJ2-6; 7 nucleotides agree with TRBD1. V trimming: 3 bases; J trimming: 2 bases; junction bases outside the gene matches: 1. The CDR3 has 15 residues. Germline CDR1 KGHSH, CDR2 LQKENI. CDR3 region: CASSPQGAGANVLTF. DNA of the CDR3: TGTGCCAGCTCACCGCAGGGGGCTGGGGCCAACGTCCTGACTTTC.

This clone was seen just once. The chain couples TRBV2 to TRBJ1-2; possible D gene TRBD1, 6 bases. In germline, CDR1 is SNHLY, CDR2 FYNNEI. The V end lost 5 bases, the J end lost 4 bases, and 14 bases lay between the germline ends. The CDR3 runs to 14 residues. CDR3 amino acids: CASSIEGQSYGYTF. In nucleotides, the CDR3 is TGTGCCAGCAGTATAGAAGGACAGTCCTATGGCTACACCTTC.

V is TRBV6-1 and J is TRBJ2-2; tentatively, D is TRBD1 (5 bases). Germline V gives CDR1 MNHNS, CDR2 SASEGT. The V end lost 1 base, the J end lost 0 bases, and 9 bases lay between the germline ends. The CDR3 runs to 16 residues. The CDR3 DNA reads as TGTGCCAGCAGTGAAGTGGCAGGGCCGAACACCGGGGAGCTGTTTTTT. As protein: CASSEVAGPNTGELFF.

The J gene is TRBJ2-7, the V gene TRBV6-5; possible D gene TRBD1, 6 bases. This CDR3 comprises 12 residues. Trimming shortened V by 7 bases and J by 4 bases, and 11 bases separated the two germline ends. Germline V gene sequence: CDR1 MNHEY, CDR2 SVGAGI. The DNA of the CDR3 is TGTGCCAGCATCTGGGACAAGTACGAGCAGTACTTC. As protein: CASIWDKYEQYF.

The chain recombines TRBV9 with TRBJ2-2; tentative D call: TRBD2 (5 bases). V was clipped by 4 bases and J by 3 bases, with 10 bases between them. From germline, CDR1 is SGDLS and CDR2 YYNGEE. This CDR3 has 14 residues. CDR3 DNA sequence: TGTGCCAGCAGCCCCGACTACTACACCGGGGAGCTGTTTTTT. It translates to CASSPDYYTGELFF.

This chain's CDR3 is CASSSMCRRAQETQYF. The CDR3 DNA sequence: TGCGCCAGCAGTAGTATGTGCCGGCGGGCACAAGAGACCCAGTACTTC. The genes are TRBV23-1 and TRBJ2-5; TRBD2 is a possible D gene (5 bases). TRBV23-1 counts as an open reading frame of uncertain function. The CDR3 has 16 amino acids. V gave up 5 bases and J gave up 2 bases, with 18 bases separating them.